The clone carrying this T cell receptor (beta chain) was detected once. What it binds is not known. Sequenced by immunoSEQ multiplex PCR; TCRdb stores in-frame clones only, minus some. The profile covers under 650,000 clones, with almost 97% appearing a single time and 0.05% to 0.07% taken by the ten largest. The data were taken from a study of shared clonotypes between healthy human individuals. General observations from the study: Naive subsets usually exceeded memory subsets in estimated richness.

The germline V gene has CDR1 SGHRS and CDR2 YFSETQ. The V end was cut by 2 bases, the J end by 0 bases, with 11 bases between. The length of the CDR3 is 16 residues. Healthy HIV-negative adults with no recent acute infections or vaccinations were recruited as donors. Sequenced input: naive CD4+ T cells sorted from blood. Subset described: CD45RA+ positively selected. The sequence derives from a woman in her 30s in good health. The chain links TRBV5-1 to TRBJ2-2, with D hard to call. The CDR3 DNA reads as TGCGCCAGCAGCTTTCTGGGCGATTCGAACACCGGGGAGCTGTTTTTT. Its translation is CASSFLGDSNTGELFF.